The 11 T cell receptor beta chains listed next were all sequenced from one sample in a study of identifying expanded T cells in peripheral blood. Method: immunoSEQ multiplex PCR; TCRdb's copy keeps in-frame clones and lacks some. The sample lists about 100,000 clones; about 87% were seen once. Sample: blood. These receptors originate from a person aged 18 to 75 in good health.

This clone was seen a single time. The CDR3 bases are TGTGCCAGCAGCTCCCGGGACAGGGGGCGTCTTGATGAAAAACTGTTTTTT. Amino acid sequence: CASSSRDRGRLDEKLFF. The chain combines TRBV7-3 with TRBJ1-4; 12 nucleotides align to TRBD1. The CDR3 is 17 amino acids. V shed 4 bases and J 6 bases; nucleotides not matched to a gene: 9. Germline lookup yields CDR1 SGHTA and CDR2 FQGTGA.

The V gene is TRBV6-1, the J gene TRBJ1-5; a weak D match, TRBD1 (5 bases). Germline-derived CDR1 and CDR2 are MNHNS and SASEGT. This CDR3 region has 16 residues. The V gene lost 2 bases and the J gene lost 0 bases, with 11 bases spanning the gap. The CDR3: CASSEKGVGSNQPQHF. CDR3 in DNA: TGTGCCAGCAGTGAAAAAGGGGTCGGTAGCAATCAGCCCCAGCATTTT.

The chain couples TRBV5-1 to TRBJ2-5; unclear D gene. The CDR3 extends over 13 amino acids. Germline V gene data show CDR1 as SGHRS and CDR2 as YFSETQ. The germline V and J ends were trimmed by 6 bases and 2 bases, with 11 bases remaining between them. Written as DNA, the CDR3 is TGCGCCAGCACTGACCCGTGGCAAGAGACCCAGTACTTC. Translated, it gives CASTDPWQETQYF.

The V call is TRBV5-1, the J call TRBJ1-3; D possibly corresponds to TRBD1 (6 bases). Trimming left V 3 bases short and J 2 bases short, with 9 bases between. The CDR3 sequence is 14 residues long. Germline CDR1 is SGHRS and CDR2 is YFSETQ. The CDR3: CASSSEGAGNTIYF. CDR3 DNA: TGCGCCAGCAGCTCGGAGGGGGCTGGAAACACCATATATTTT.

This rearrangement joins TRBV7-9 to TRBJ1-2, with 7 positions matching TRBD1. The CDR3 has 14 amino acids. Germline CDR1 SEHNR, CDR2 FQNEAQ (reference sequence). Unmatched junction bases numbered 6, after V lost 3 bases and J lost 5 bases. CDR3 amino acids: CASSLGQGDYGYTF. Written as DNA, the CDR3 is TGTGCCAGCAGCTTGGGTCAGGGGGATTATGGCTACACCTTC. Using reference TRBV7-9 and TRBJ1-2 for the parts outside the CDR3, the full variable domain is DTGVSQNPRHKITKRGQNVTFRCDPISEHNRLYWYRQTLGQGPEFLTYFQNEAQLEKSRLLSDRFSAERPKGSFSTLEIQRTEQGDSAMYLCASSLGQGDYGYTFGSGTRLTVV.

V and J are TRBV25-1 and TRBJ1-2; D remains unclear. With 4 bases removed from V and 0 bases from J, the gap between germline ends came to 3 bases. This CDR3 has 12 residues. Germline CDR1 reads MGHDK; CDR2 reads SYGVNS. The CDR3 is CASSATNYGYTF. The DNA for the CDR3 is TGTGCCAGCAGTGCAACTAACTATGGCTACACCTTC.

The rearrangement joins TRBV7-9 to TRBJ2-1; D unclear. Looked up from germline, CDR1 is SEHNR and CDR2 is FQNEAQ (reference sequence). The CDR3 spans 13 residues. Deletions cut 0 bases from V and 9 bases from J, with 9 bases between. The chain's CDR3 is CASSLALFAEQFF. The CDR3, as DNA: TGTGCCAGCAGCTTAGCCCTCTTTGCTGAGCAGTTCTTC.

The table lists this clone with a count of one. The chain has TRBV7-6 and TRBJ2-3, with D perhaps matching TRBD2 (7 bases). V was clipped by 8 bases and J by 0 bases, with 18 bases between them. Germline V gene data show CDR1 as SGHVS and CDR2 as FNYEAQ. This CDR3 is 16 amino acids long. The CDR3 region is CASRKGGGGSTDTQYF. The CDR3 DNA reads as TGTGCCAGCCGGAAGGGGGGCGGGGGAAGCACAGATACGCAGTATTTT.

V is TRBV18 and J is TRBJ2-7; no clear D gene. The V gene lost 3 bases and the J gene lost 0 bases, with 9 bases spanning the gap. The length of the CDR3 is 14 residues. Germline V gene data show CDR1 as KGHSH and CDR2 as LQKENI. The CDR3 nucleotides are TGTGCCAGCTCACCGATTGACACCTCCTACGAGCAGTACTTC. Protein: CASSPIDTSYEQYF.

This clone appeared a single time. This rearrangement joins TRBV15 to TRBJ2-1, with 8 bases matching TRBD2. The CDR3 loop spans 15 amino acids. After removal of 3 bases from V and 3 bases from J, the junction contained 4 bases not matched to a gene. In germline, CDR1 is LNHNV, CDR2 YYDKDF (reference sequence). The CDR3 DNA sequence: TGTGCCACCAGCAGCACGGGAGGGGACTACAATGAGCAGTTCTTC. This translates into CATSSTGGDYNEQFF.

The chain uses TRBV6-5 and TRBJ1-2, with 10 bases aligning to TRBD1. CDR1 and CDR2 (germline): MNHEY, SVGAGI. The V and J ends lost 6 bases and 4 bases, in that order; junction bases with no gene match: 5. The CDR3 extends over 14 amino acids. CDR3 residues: CASSHGDRGYGYTF. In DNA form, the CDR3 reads TGTGCCAGCAGCCACGGGGACAGGGGCTATGGCTACACCTTC.